This TCR beta chain was observed in a study of shared clonotypes between healthy human individuals. Each cell subset's genomic DNA was divided evenly among several immunoSEQ plates. In the original analysis: Filtering of immunoSEQ junctional sequences could not match full-length read filtering. The data were produced by immunoSEQ multiplex PCR, yet TCRdb's version contains in-frame clones alone and is incomplete. V and J calls plus clone size are reproduced from that table; the DNA served to infer D and trimming. Found here are over 2 million clones, 85% to 95% of them singletons; the top ten hold approximately 1.2%. A word on this clone: Its antigen is as yet unknown. Given a much more abundant clone one base away, this may be a read error. Other DNA sequences in the same sample also yield this CDR3.

Naive CD8 cells comprised CD45RO-negative, CCR7-positively selected cells, excluding terminally differentiated effector memory CD45RA+ cells. Donors, healthy HIV-negative adults, lacked recent acute infections or vaccinations. Per the germline V gene, CDR1 is GTSNPN and CDR2 is SVGIG (reference sequence). V was trimmed by 3 bases and J by 8 bases, leaving 13 bases between them. This CDR3 has 13 amino acids. The study's findings and limits: Shared clonotypes across all four donors exceeded non-shared ones in generation probability.

The chain joins TRBV30 to TRBJ1-4; no firm D call. This sequence was found in a man aged 18 to 29 in good health. What was sequenced was naive CD8+ T cells sorted from blood. Here the CDR3 reads CAWRGQAREKLFF. The CDR3, as DNA: TGTGCCTGGAGAGGGCAGGCCAGGGAAAAACTGTTTTTT.